The 30 T cell receptor beta chains presented below share a single source sample, sequenced in a study of T cells after yellow fever vaccination. In TCRdb, the 5' RACE reads were re-called with MiXCR into one record per CDR3 protein. The table has a few hundred thousand distinct CDR3 sequences, 8% to 9.5% seen once. The material sequenced was PBMCs, taken 35 to 50 days after the first yellow fever vaccination. Receptor source: a man between 18 and 29 years old who received the YFV17D yellow fever vaccine.

The chain carries TRBV4-1 and TRBJ2-1; 10 bases are shared with TRBD1. This CDR3 is 16 amino acids long. The germline V gene has CDR1 MGHRA and CDR2 YSYEKL. V trimming: 4 bases; J trimming: 4 bases; junction bases outside the gene matches: 7. CDR3 in amino acids: CASSPSGTGAYNEQFF. For the CDR3, the DNA is TGCGCCAGCAGCCCCTCGGGGACAGGGGCATACAATGAGCAGTTCTTC.

In this sample, this clonotype turned up a few times. The rearrangement joins TRBV6-1 to TRBJ2-3; D perhaps matches TRBD1 (7 bases). Germline V gene lookup returns CDR1 MNHNS and CDR2 SASEGT. The V gene lost 5 bases and the J gene lost 5 bases, with 17 bases spanning the gap. This CDR3 has 15 residues. For the CDR3, the DNA is TGTGCCAGCAGTCGGGATAGGGGGCGGGGAGATACGCAGTATTTT. Residues: CASSRDRGRGDTQYF.

This clonotype was detected only a few times. The chain recombines TRBV28 with TRBJ2-1; 11 bases are shared with TRBD2. The CDR3 has 19 residues. After removal of 6 bases from V and 5 bases from J, the junction contained 18 bases not matched to a gene. In germline, CDR1 is MDHEN, CDR2 SYDVKM. CDR3 protein: CASRKGRLAGTTSNNEQFF. The CDR3 nucleotides read TGTGCCAGCAGAAAGGGCAGACTAGCGGGGACGACTAGTAACAATGAGCAGTTCTTC.

Only a few counts were recorded for this clonotype. The genes are TRBV2 and TRBJ1-1; D is unresolved. Trimming removed 3 bases at V and 1 base at J, with 3 bases between. The length of the CDR3 is 12 residues. Germline V gene lookup returns CDR1 SNHLY and CDR2 FYNNEI. CDR3 in DNA: TGTGCCAGCAGTGACGCGAACACTGAAGCTTTCTTT. Translating it yields CASSDANTEAFF. Based on the CDR3 plus reference TRBV2 and TRBJ1-1, the full variable domain is EPEVTQTPSHQVTQMGQEVILRCVPISNHLYFYWYRQILGQKVEFLVSFYNNEISEKSEIFDDQFSVERPDGSNFTLKIRSTKLEDSAMYFCASSDANTEAFFGQGTRLTVV.

The rearrangement uses TRBV6-1 and TRBJ2-2; D may be TRBD1 (6 bases). V was shortened by 10 bases and J by 1 base, with 16 bases between the two germline ends. Germline lookup yields CDR1 MNHNS and CDR2 SASEGT. The CDR3 runs to 15 residues. The CDR3 loop is CATMPTGLNTGELFF. DNA for the CDR3: TGTGCCACTATGCCGACAGGTTTGAACACCGGGGAGCTGTTTTTT.

This CDR3 is CASSPRIDSPLHF. DNA of the CDR3: TGTGCCAGCAGCCCCAGGATCGATTCACCCCTCCACTTT. The chain employs TRBV11-2 and TRBJ1-6, with D unresolved. Per germline, CDR1 SGHAT and CDR2 FQNNGV. Trimming removed 5 bases at V and 8 bases at J, with 10 bases between. This CDR3 contains 13 residues.

The rearrangement links TRBV5-5 to TRBJ2-6, with D possibly being TRBD2 (5 bases). The CDR3 consists of 16 residues. Trimming removed 1 base at V and 1 base at J, with 9 bases between. Germline values: CDR1 SGHKS, CDR2 YYEKEE (reference sequence). CDR3 sequence (DNA): TGTGCCAGCAGCTTGACTAGGTTTTCTGGGGCCAACGTCCTGACTTTC. It specifies CASSLTRFSGANVLTF.

The chain is built from TRBV19 and TRBJ2-3; tentatively, D is TRBD2 (6 bases). The CDR3 has 12 amino acids. CDR1 is LNHDA, CDR2 SQIVND, per germline (reference sequence). Trimming cost V 8 bases and J 5 bases, with 11 bases left between them. The CDR3: CASGGHKDTQYF. The CDR3 coding sequence is TGTGCCAGTGGAGGGCATAAAGATACGCAGTATTTT. The whole variable domain, remainder taken from reference TRBV19 and TRBJ2-3, is DGGITQSPKYLFRKEGQNVTLSCEQNLNHDAMYWYRQDPGQGLRLIYYSQIVNDFQKGDIAEGYSVSREKKESFPLTVTSAQKNPTAFYLCASGGHKDTQYFGPGTRLTVL.

This clonotype was counted between two and nine times. The rearrangement uses TRBV5-4 and TRBJ1-1; no definite D call. From germline, CDR1 is SGHNT and CDR2 YYREEE (reference sequence). The germline V and J ends were trimmed by 2 bases and 3 bases, with 11 bases remaining between them. The length of the CDR3 is 14 residues. DNA for the CDR3: TGTGCCAGCAGCTTTCCTTCTGGGCACACTGAAGCTTTCTTT. Its protein is CASSFPSGHTEAFF.

The J gene is TRBJ1-2, the V gene TRBV5-1; 7 positions match TRBD1. J lost 5 bases, V lost 0 bases, and 4 bases had no gene match. CDR3 length: 14 amino acids. CDR1 SGHRS and CDR2 YFSETQ come from the germline V gene. The CDR3 coding sequence is TGCGCCAGCAGCTTGGAGGGGGCGCCTTATGGCTACACCTTC. As protein: CASSLEGAPYGYTF.

V and J are TRBV6-1 and TRBJ1-6; the match to TRBD1 covers 8 bases. The CDR3 runs to 14 residues. Trimming at V came to 8 bases and at J to 8 bases, leaving 8 bases not matched to a gene. CDR1 and CDR2 from the germline V gene are MNHNS and SASEGT. DNA for the CDR3: TGTGCCAGCCCAACGGACAGGGAACATTCACCCCTCCACTTT. This encodes CASPTDREHSPLHF.

The rearrangement joins TRBV20-1 to TRBJ1-4; 8 bases align to TRBD1. With 6 bases clipped from V and 7 bases from J, the junction kept 7 bases outside the gene matches. CDR1 is DFQATT, CDR2 SNEGSKA, per germline (reference sequence). The CDR3 length is 13 residues. CDR3 sequence: CSARTGFGEKLFF. The CDR3 region has the DNA TGCAGTGCGCGGACAGGGTTTGGTGAAAAACTGTTTTTT.

This clonotype has more than one count but fewer than ten. The gene calls are TRBV28 and TRBJ2-7; perhaps TRBD2 as D (5 bases). The germline V and J ends were trimmed by 6 bases and 6 bases, with 12 bases remaining between them. This CDR3 region has 12 residues. Germline CDR1 reads MDHEN; CDR2 reads SYDVKM. The CDR3 bases are TGTGCCAGCAGGACTTTCGGAGGCGAGCAGTACGTC. This sequence encodes CASRTFGGEQYV.

This chain joins TRBV4-1 and TRBJ1-2; 10 bases are a match to TRBD1. Germline V gene data show CDR1 as MGHRA and CDR2 as YSYEKL. V shed 1 base and J 6 bases; nucleotides not matched to a gene: 5. The length of the CDR3 is 15 residues. CDR3 nucleotide sequence: TGCGCCAGCAGCCAAGCACGACAGGGGGCAGATGGCTACACCTTC. This codes for CASSQARQGADGYTF.

In this sample, this clonotype turned up a few times. The chain couples TRBV6-2 or TRBV6-3 to TRBJ2-7; no clear D gene. Trimming shortened V by 0 bases and J by 1 base, and 7 bases separated the two germline ends. The CDR3 is made up of 14 amino acids. The germline V gene has CDR1 MNHEY and CDR2 SVGEGT. CDR3 nucleotides: TGTGCCAGCAGTTACTCAGGGTCATCCTACGAGCAGTACGTC. Translating gives CASSYSGSSYEQYV.

This clonotype has more than one count but fewer than ten. The chain combines TRBV25-1 with TRBJ2-5; a possible D gene is TRBD1 (6 bases). The CDR3 spans 15 residues. V dropped 6 bases and J dropped 4 bases, with 18 bases sitting between them. Germline CDR1 and CDR2: MGHDK and SYGVNS. CDR3 residues: CASSEGLGRGETQYF. As DNA, the CDR3 is TGTGCCAGCAGCGAGGGATTAGGCAGGGGAGAGACCCAGTACTTC.

This clonotype was picked up a small number of times. The chain carries TRBV18 and TRBJ2-7; possibly TRBD2 for D (7 bases). Germline assignment: CDR1 KGHSH and CDR2 LQKENI. The V gene lost 3 bases and the J gene lost 2 bases, with 11 bases spanning the gap. The CDR3 covers 14 residues. CDR3 nucleotide sequence: TGTGCCAGCTCACCGGGGGGGGGCCCCTACGAGCAGTACGTC. This encodes CASSPGGGPYEQYV.

This sequence joins TRBV6-5 and TRBJ2-5; TRBD1 matches at 9 bases. CDR1 is MNHEY, CDR2 SVGAGI, per germline. The CDR3 loop spans 15 amino acids. V shed 4 bases, J shed 2 bases, and the junction held 5 bases outside the gene matches. Here the CDR3 DNA reads TGTGCCAGCAGTTCCCGGGACAGGGCACAAGAGACCCAGTACTTC. This translates into CASSSRDRAQETQYF.

This clonotype has just a few counts. This chain links TRBV5-5 with TRBJ2-3; 9 bases map to TRBD1. This CDR3 comprises 13 residues. Germline lookup yields CDR1 SGHKS and CDR2 YYEKEE (reference sequence). V was clipped by 3 bases and J by 5 bases; unmatched bases: 1. For the CDR3, the DNA is TGTGCCAGCAGCTGGACAGGGGAAGATACGCAGTATTTT. Translation: CASSWTGEDTQYF.

Worth noting for this clonotype: A single base separates this from a much larger clone, so it may be a read error. V is TRBV28 and J is TRBJ2-3, with 7 bases lining up with TRBD2. Germline V CDR1 and CDR2: MDHEN, SYDVKM. The CDR3 totals 13 residues. J gave up 5 bases and V 9 bases, and 8 bases lay outside the gene matches. The CDR3 region is CARSGGGGDTQYF. In DNA form, the CDR3 reads TGTGCCAGGAGCGGCGGGGGTGGAGATACGCAGTATTTT.

The gene calls are TRBV5-6 and TRBJ1-5, with D tentatively TRBD1 (5 bases). CDR3 size: 10 residues. CDR1 SGHDT and CDR2 YYEEEE come from the germline V gene. Trimming stripped 9 bases from V and 5 bases from J, with 6 bases between. CDR3: CATRDQPQHF. The CDR3 bases are TGTGCCACCAGGGATCAGCCCCAGCATTTT.

This clonotype has a handful of counts. J is TRBJ1-2 and V is TRBV29-1; maybe TRBD1 (5 bases). The CDR3 runs 12 residues. Trimming removed 2 bases from V and 4 bases from J, with 8 bases in between. CDR1 SQVTM and CDR2 ANQGSEA come from the germline V gene. CDR3 region: CSVETRVYGYTF. CDR3 sequence (DNA): TGCAGCGTTGAAACCAGGGTCTATGGCTACACCTTC.

This clonotype was seen only a few times. The chain recombines TRBV11-2 with TRBJ1-3, with D uncertain. Germline lookup yields CDR1 SGHAT and CDR2 FQNNGV. The CDR3 runs to 16 residues. V dropped 4 bases and J dropped 0 bases, with 13 bases sitting between them. The CDR3 DNA reads TGTGCCAGCAGCTACTTTCTAGGGAGCTCTGGAAACACCATATATTTT. This encodes CASSYFLGSSGNTIYF. The whole variable domain, filled in from reference TRBV11-2 and TRBJ1-3, reads EAGVAQSPRYKIIEKRQSVAFWCNPISGHATLYWYQQILGQGPKLLIQFQNNGVVDDSQLPKDRFSAERLKGVDSTLKIQPAKLEDSAVYLCASSYFLGSSGNTIYFGEGSWLTVV.

The chain has TRBV20-1 and TRBJ2-3, with 11 bases that match TRBD2. The CDR3 totals 15 residues. CDR1 is DFQATT and CDR2 is SNEGSKA in the germline V gene (reference sequence). Unmatched junction bases numbered 2, after V lost 0 bases and J lost 3 bases. The CDR3 spells CSAREASGGTDTQYF. In DNA form, the CDR3 reads TGCAGTGCTAGAGAGGCTAGCGGGGGGACAGATACGCAGTATTTT.

The chain joins TRBV15 to TRBJ2-7; D gene unclear. Germline V gives CDR1 LNHNV, CDR2 YYDKDF (reference sequence). This CDR3 contains 15 residues. Trimming took 0 bases from V and 1 from J, leaving 10 bases between them. CDR3 nucleotide sequence: TGTGCCACCAGCAGAGATTTGGCAGTTTCCTACGAGCAGTACGTC. It encodes CATSRDLAVSYEQYV.

Many counts were recorded for this clonotype. The rearrangement joins TRBV14 to TRBJ2-1; 8 bases are shared with TRBD2. V was pared by 1 base and J by 4 bases, with 3 bases of the junction left unmatched. This CDR3 has 15 amino acids. Germline CDR1 is SGHDN and CDR2 is FVKESK. The CDR3, as DNA: TGTGCCAGCAGCCAAGCGCGCGGGAGGTACAATGAGCAGTTCTTC. It yields the protein CASSQARGRYNEQFF.

This clonotype appeared a few times. The chain recombines TRBV28 with TRBJ2-5; maybe TRBD2 (6 bases). Trimming took off 9 bases at V and 1 base at J, with 12 bases between the two ends. This CDR3 is 13 amino acids long. Germline V gives CDR1 MDHEN, CDR2 SYDVKM. The CDR3 bases are TGTGCCAGTGCCCCGGGGGTCCAAGAGACCCAGTACTTC. Protein: CASAPGVQETQYF.

This clonotype was counted only a few times. The CDR3 here is CASSTGGSGNTIYF. The CDR3 bases are TGTGCCAGCAGCACAGGGGGCTCTGGAAACACCATATATTTT. The rearrangement joins TRBV7-9 to TRBJ1-3; 8 bases match TRBD1. Germline assignment: CDR1 SEHNR and CDR2 FQNEAQ (reference sequence). The CDR3 sequence is 14 residues long. V was clipped by 5 bases and J by 0 bases; unmatched bases: 0.

The chain carries TRBV2 and TRBJ1-4, with TRBD1 matching over 9 bases. This CDR3 has 14 amino acids. Trimming at V came to 7 bases and at J to 6 bases, leaving 6 bases not matched to a gene. CDR1 is SNHLY and CDR2 is FYNNEI in the germline V gene. The CDR3 loop reads CASTGQGGYEKLFF. The CDR3 region has the DNA TGTGCCAGCACGGGACAGGGTGGCTATGAAAAACTGTTTTTT.

The V gene is TRBV29-1, the J gene TRBJ1-1; D not certain. V was clipped by 5 bases and J by 1 base, with 11 bases between them. This CDR3 spans 13 amino acids. CDR1 SQVTM and CDR2 ANQGSEA come from the germline V gene. The CDR3 is CSVRRQENTEAFF. CDR3 nucleotides: TGCAGCGTTAGAAGGCAGGAGAACACTGAAGCTTTCTTT.